This T cell receptor beta chain stems from a study of blood T cells in healthy people across ages. Sample-barcoded 5' priming and a J-beta primer mix drove a second PCR of about 6 to 12 cycles. From the 5' RACE reads, TCRdb called clonotypes with MiXCR, one entry per CDR3 protein. The profile shows about 1.7 million distinct CDR3 sequences, 28% of them singletons. The CDR3 is made up of 13 amino acids. The germline gives CDR1 MDHEN, CDR2 SYDVKM. After removal of 11 bases from V and 6 bases from J, the junction contained 12 bases not matched to a gene. The sequence came from a woman aged 25 to 39 in good health. The source material was blood. This rearrangement joins TRBV28 to TRBJ2-7; 8 bases line up with TRBD1. CDR3 DNA: TGTGCCGGTTCGACAGGGGAATGGGCCGAGCAGTACTTC. This encodes CAGSTGEWAEQYF.